Sequencing of this TCR beta chain was carried out in a study of blood T cell repertoires in COVID-19. J was trimmed by 6 bases and V by 5 bases; bases with no gene match: 7. Germline CDR1 is MNHEY and CDR2 is SMNVEV (reference sequence). There are 16 residues in the CDR3. Generated by immunoSEQ multiplex PCR, the TCRdb table keeps only in-frame clones and is missing some. The sample includes 100,000 to 150,000 clones, roughly 90% of them seen just once. The chain carries TRBV27 and TRBJ2-3, with TRBD2 matching 14 bases. The source material was peripheral blood. The clonotype comes from a man in his 60s with COVID-19, enrolled during active disease. The CDR3 is CASSRGLAGGTDTQYF. CDR3 DNA sequence: TGTGCCAGCAGTCGCGGACTAGCGGGGGGAACCGATACGCAGTATTTT.